The rows below give T cell receptor beta chains drawn from one sample of a study of shared clonotypes between healthy human individuals. Assay: immunoSEQ multiplex PCR; the TCRdb copy retains only in-frame clones and omits some. The table includes around 2,000,000 clones, 85% to 95% detected once. The source material was naive CD8+ T cells sorted from blood. These TCRs come from a man between 18 and 29 years old in good health. The CDR3 runs from the conserved cysteine through the conserved F or W. D genes are given only for firm matches. Size tells how often a clone was seen (once, few, many) or the class of an expanded clone, and some rows leave it out.

>TRBJ1-4|TRBV19|TRBD1|.
CASSTLQGPNEKLFF
TGTGCCAGTAGTACCCTACAGGGGCCTAATGAAAAACTGTTTTTT
>TRBJ2-5|TRBV25-1|.|.
CASSVRGGINQETQYF
TGTGCCAGCAGTGTCAGGGGGGGAATCAACCAAGAGACCCAGTACTTC
>TRBJ1-1|TRBV6-6|TRBD1|.
CASSWDRGNTEAFF
TGTGCCAGCAGCTGGGACAGGGGGAACACTGAAGCTTTCTTT
>TRBJ2-5|TRBV9|TRBD2|.
CASSPGLAGVGETQYF
TGTGCCAGCAGCCCTGGACTAGCGGGAGTTGGAGAGACCCAGTACTTC
>TRBJ2-3|TRBV11-2|TRBD2|.
CASSFNGGLAGLTDTQYF
TGTGCCAGCAGCTTTAACGGGGGACTAGCGGGGCTAACAGATACGCAGTATTTT
>TRBJ2-1|TRBV9|.|.
CASSVAGLPYNEQFF
TGTGCCAGCAGCGTAGCGGGACTGCCCTACAATGAGCAGTTCTTC
>TRBJ2-7|TRBV30|.|.
CAWSEAYEQYF
TGTGCCTGGAGTGAAGCCTACGAGCAGTACTTC
>TRBJ1-2|TRBV30|TRBD1|.
CAWSDEGALYGYTF
TGTGCCTGGAGTGACGAGGGGGCACTCTATGGCTACACCTTC
>TRBJ2-7|TRBV13|.|.
CASSSSDSYEQYF
TGTGCCAGCAGCTCTAGCGACTCCTACGAGCAGTACTTC
>TRBJ2-7|TRBV7-9|TRBD1|once
CASSGQGKGYEQYF
TGTGCCAGCAGCGGACAGGGGAAGGGCTACGAGCAGTACTTC
>TRBJ2-1|TRBV14|TRBD1|.
CASSNKRTGRYNEQFF
TGTGCCAGCAGCAATAAAAGGACAGGGAGGTACAATGAGCAGTTCTTC
>TRBJ2-1|TRBV5-1|TRBD2|.
CASSLGGQGLADSYNEQFF
TGCGCCAGCAGCTTGGGGGGCCAAGGACTAGCGGACTCCTACAATGAGCAGTTCTTC
>TRBJ1-1|TRBV6-5|TRBD1|once
CASSFAGTVLF
TGTGCCAGCAGTTTCGCCGGGACAGTCCTCTTT
>TRBJ2-1|TRBV13|TRBD2|.
CASSLGSGGAREQFF
TGTGCCAGCAGCTTAGGAAGCGGGGGGGCGCGGGAGCAGTTCTTC
>TRBJ2-7|TRBV7-9|.|.
CASSLAGHEQYF
TGTGCCAGCAGCTTGGCTGGGCACGAGCAGTACTTC
>TRBJ2-7|TRBV27|TRBD1|once
CASSRNFGTVSYEQYF
TGTGCCAGCAGCCGTAATTTTGGGACAGTCTCCTACGAGCAGTACTTC
>TRBJ1-5|TRBV6-6|.|.
CASSDSAYSNQPQHF
TGTGCCAGCAGTGACAGCGCATATAGCAATCAGCCCCAGCATTTT
>TRBJ1-2|TRBV11-2|.|.
CASTLWGETGWFGYTF
TGTGCCAGCACGCTTTGGGGGGAAACGGGGTGGTTTGGCTACACCTTC
>TRBJ2-4|TRBV2|.|few
CASTARGGYF
TGTGCCAGCACCGCAAGGGGAGGGTACTTC
>TRBJ1-1|TRBV4-3|.|.
CASSQVFGPGTEAFF
TGCGCCAGCAGCCAAGTGTTTGGGCCGGGCACTGAAGCTTTCTTT
>TRBJ1-2|TRBV9|TRBD1|.
CASSPGGGNYGYTF
TGTGCCAGCAGCCCAGGGGGGGGCAACTATGGCTACACCTTC
>TRBJ2-2|TRBV6-1|.|.
CAGGRPGTGELFF
TGTGCCGGTGGACGGCCGGGCACCGGGGAGCTGTTTTTT
>TRBJ2-7|TRBV2|.|.
CASSDGWAHVPYEQYF
TGTGCCAGCAGTGACGGGTGGGCTCATGTACCCTACGAGCAGTACTTC
>TRBJ1-2|TRBV7-9|.|.
CASSLGAHYTF
TGTGCCAGCAGCTTAGGGGCCCACTACACCTTC
>TRBJ2-7|TRBV13|TRBD1|.
CASSPSPLGGRGYEQYF
TGTGCCAGCAGCCCAAGCCCGTTAGGGGGCCGGGGTTACGAGCAGTACTTC
>TRBJ2-1|TRBV28|.|.
CASSSPQEGADEQFF
TGTGCCAGCAGTTCCCCCCAGGAGGGGGCCGATGAGCAGTTCTTC
>TRBJ2-7|TRBV28|.|once
CASSQRGGIYEQYF
TGTGCCAGCAGTCAACGAGGAGGGATCTACGAGCAGTACTTC
>TRBJ1-5|TRBV9|.|.
CASSRDSNQPQHF
TGTGCCAGCTCCCGGGACAGCAATCAGCCCCAGCATTTT
>TRBJ2-6|TRBV6-5|.|.
CASGVISGANVLTF
TGTGCCAGCGGCGTTATCTCTGGGGCCAACGTCCTGACTTTC
>TRBJ2-5|TRBV5-6|.|.
CASSLLTGGETQYF
TGTGCCAGCAGCTTGCTTACAGGTGGGGAGACCCAGTACTTC
>TRBJ2-1|TRBV7-9|.|.
CASSSGVNEQFF
TGTGCCAGCAGCTCAGGGGTCAATGAGCAGTTCTTC
>TRBJ1-3|TRBV6-1|TRBD1|.
CASSGSGGIGNTIYF
TGTGCCAGCAGTGGCTCAGGGGGTATCGGAAACACCATATATTTT
>TRBJ2-7|TRBV5-1|.|.
CASSLAGASYEQYF
TGCGCCAGCAGCTTGGCGGGAGCCTCATACGAGCAGTACTTC
>TRBJ1-1|TRBV5-1|.|.
CASSLRGMNTEAFF
TGCGCCAGCAGCTTGCGGGGAATGAACACTGAAGCTTTCTTT
>TRBJ1-2|TRBV10-2|.|.
CASSEVAFGGYTF
TGCGCCAGCAGTGAGGTCGCGTTTGGGGGCTACACCTTC
>TRBJ1-2|TRBV6-1|TRBD1|once
CASSEAGQGYNYGYTF
TGTGCCAGCAGTGAAGCGGGACAGGGCTACAACTATGGCTACACCTTC
>TRBJ2-7|TRBV6-1|TRBD2|.
CASPGTTYSYEQYF
TGTGCCAGCCCTGGGACTACCTATTCCTACGAGCAGTACTTC
>TRBJ2-7|TRBV6-1|.|.
CASSEVRVFYEQYF
TGTGCCAGCAGTGAGGTTCGAGTTTTCTACGAGCAGTACTTC
>TRBJ1-2|TRBV27|.|.
CASSPSGGEIPYGYTF
TGTGCCAGCAGTCCCTCAGGAGGAGAAATTCCCTATGGCTACACCTTC
>TRBJ2-2|TRBV13|.|.
CASSSSGTGNTGELFF
TGTGCCAGCAGCTCCTCAGGGACGGGGAACACCGGGGAGCTGTTTTTT
>TRBJ2-1|TRBV27|TRBD2|.
CASSFLAGGGNEQFF
TGTGCCAGCAGTTTCTTAGCGGGGGGGGGTAATGAGCAGTTCTTC
>TRBJ2-2|TRBV2|TRBD1|.
CASCSGGTGELFF
TGTGCCAGCTGCTCAGGGGGAACCGGGGAGCTGTTTTTT
>TRBJ2-1|TRBV5-1|.|.
CASSRGTTSSYNEQFF
TGCGCCAGCAGCCGCGGGACAACGAGCTCCTACAATGAGCAGTTCTTC
>TRBJ2-3|TRBV7-6|.|.
CASSPTTGWGGTDTQYF
TGTGCCAGCAGCCCTACCACGGGGTGGGGAGGCACAGATACGCAGTATTTT
>TRBJ2-7|TRBV12-5|.|.
CASRSPVGDGFAYEQYF
TGTGCTAGTAGATCTCCGGTGGGGGATGGATTCGCCTACGAGCAGTACTTC
>TRBJ1-1|TRBV7-6|TRBD1|.
CASSLETGAEAFF
TGTGCCAGCAGCCTTGAGACAGGGGCTGAAGCTTTCTTT
>TRBJ2-4|TRBV4-3|.|.
CASSQDGIGFGKNIQYF
TGCGCCAGCAGCCAAGATGGTATAGGGTTCGGCAAAAACATTCAGTACTTC
>TRBJ1-6|TRBV6-5|.|.
CASSYGYSPLHF
TGTGCCAGCAGTTACGGGTATTCACCCCTCCACTTT
>TRBJ1-1|TRBV7-7|.|.
CASSLARNTEAFF
TGTGCTAGCAGCTTAGCCAGGAACACTGAAGCTTTCTTT
>TRBJ2-7|TRBV6-5|.|.
CASKGSAAHPIEQYF
TGTGCCAGCAAGGGCTCGGCAGCACACCCCATCGAGCAGTACTTC
>TRBJ2-7|TRBV7-7|.|once
CASSPDPSSYEQYF
TGTGCTAGCAGCCCTGATCCTAGCTCCTACGAGCAGTACTTC
>TRBJ2-7|TRBV5-1|.|.
CASSPFRGAPSSYEQYF
TGCGCCAGCAGCCCGTTCAGGGGGGCTCCGAGCTCCTACGAGCAGTACTTC
>TRBJ2-5|TRBV28|.|.
CASRNTGFKQTQYF
TGTGCCAGCAGAAACACAGGGTTCAAGCAGACCCAGTACTTC
>TRBJ2-3|TRBV9|.|.
CASSVTRAYTDTQYF
TGTGCCAGCAGCGTTACCCGGGCATACACAGATACGCAGTATTTT
>TRBJ1-6|TRBV9|TRBD1|.
CASSATGGQLGFYNSPLHF
TGTGCCAGCAGCGCCACAGGGGGCCAATTGGGTTTTTATAATTCACCCCTCCACTTT
>TRBJ2-1|TRBV2|.|.
CASSGGRLYNEQFF
TGTGCCAGCAGTGGGGGCAGACTCTACAATGAGCAGTTCTTC
>TRBJ1-2|TRBV6-5|.|.
CASSYSIEVNYGYTF
TGTGCCAGCAGTTACTCGATCGAGGTTAACTATGGCTACACCTTC
>TRBJ2-7|TRBV28|.|.
CASSLYHFLPLHYEQYF
TGTGCCAGCAGTTTATACCATTTTCTTCCACTTCACTACGAGCAGTACTTC
>TRBJ2-3|TRBV7-9|.|.
CASSSEGGEDTDTQYF
TGTGCCAGCAGCTCCGAGGGGGGGGAAGATACAGATACGCAGTATTTT
>TRBJ2-2|TRBV9|.|.
CASSVTVNTGELFF
TGTGCCAGCAGCGTCACCGTAAACACCGGGGAGCTGTTTTTT